This T cell receptor beta chain stems from a study of shared clonotypes between healthy human individuals. Some clones are missing from TCRdb's copy, which holds only in-frame ones; the method was immunoSEQ multiplex PCR. The data contain 1.5 million to 1.9 million clones, 95% to 99% of them seen just once; the ten biggest clones take up 0.4% to 0.45%. The CDR3 covers 13 residues. CDR1 is ENHRY, CDR2 SYGVKD, per germline. V was trimmed by 5 bases and J by 6 bases, leaving 13 bases between them. The clonotype was recovered from a man aged 30 to 39 in good health. The rearrangement joins TRBV10-3 to TRBJ1-2; TRBD1 is a possible D gene (5 bases). Specimen: naive CD4+ T cells sorted from blood. Subset given: CD45RA+ positively selected. CDR3 DNA sequence: TGTGCCATCAGTCCCGGGACGACAAATGGCTACACCTTC. It yields the protein CAISPGTTNGYTF.